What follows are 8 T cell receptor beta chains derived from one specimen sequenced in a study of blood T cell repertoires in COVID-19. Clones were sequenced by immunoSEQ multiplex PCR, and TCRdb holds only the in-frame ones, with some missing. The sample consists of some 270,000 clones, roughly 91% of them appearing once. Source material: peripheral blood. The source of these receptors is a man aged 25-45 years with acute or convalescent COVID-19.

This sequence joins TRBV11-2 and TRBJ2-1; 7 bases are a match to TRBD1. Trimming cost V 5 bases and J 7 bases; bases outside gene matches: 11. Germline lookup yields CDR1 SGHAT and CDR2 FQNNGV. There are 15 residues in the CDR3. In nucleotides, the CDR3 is TGTGCCAGCAGCCCTGCCATCCCAGGGGGTAATGAGCAGTTCTTC. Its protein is CASSPAIPGGNEQFF. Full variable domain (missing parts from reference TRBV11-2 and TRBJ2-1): EAGVAQSPRYKIIEKRQSVAFWCNPISGHATLYWYQQILGQGPKLLIQFQNNGVVDDSQLPKDRFSAERLKGVDSTLKIQPAKLEDSAVYLCASSPAIPGGNEQFFGPGTRLTVL.

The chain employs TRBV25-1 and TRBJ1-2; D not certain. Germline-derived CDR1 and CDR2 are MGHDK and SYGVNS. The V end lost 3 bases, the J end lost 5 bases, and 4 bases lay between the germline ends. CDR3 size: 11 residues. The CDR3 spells CASSDRYGYTF. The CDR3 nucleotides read TGTGCCAGCAGTGATCGGTATGGCTACACCTTC.

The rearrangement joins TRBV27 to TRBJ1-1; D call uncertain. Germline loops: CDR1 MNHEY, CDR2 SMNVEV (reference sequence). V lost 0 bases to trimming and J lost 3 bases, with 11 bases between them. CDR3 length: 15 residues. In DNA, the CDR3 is TGTGCCAGCAGTTTATCTGGAGGGTCGTACACTGAAGCTTTCTTT. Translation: CASSLSGGSYTEAFF.

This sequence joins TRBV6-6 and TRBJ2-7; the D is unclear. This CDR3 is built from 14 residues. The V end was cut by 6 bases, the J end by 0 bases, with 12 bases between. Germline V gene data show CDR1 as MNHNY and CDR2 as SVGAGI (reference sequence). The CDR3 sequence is CASRPGAPSYEQYF. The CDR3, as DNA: TGTGCCAGCAGGCCAGGCGCACCCTCCTACGAGCAGTACTTC.

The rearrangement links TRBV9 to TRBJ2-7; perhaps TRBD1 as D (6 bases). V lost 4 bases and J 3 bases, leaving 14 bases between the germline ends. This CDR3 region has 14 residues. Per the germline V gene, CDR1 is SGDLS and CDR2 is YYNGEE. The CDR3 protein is CASSPRTESYEQYF. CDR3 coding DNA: TGTGCCAGCAGCCCCCGGACAGAGAGCTACGAGCAGTACTTC.

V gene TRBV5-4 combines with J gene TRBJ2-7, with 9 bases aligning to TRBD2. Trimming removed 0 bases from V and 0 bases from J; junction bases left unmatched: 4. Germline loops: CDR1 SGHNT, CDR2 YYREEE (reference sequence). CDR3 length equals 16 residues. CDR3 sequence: CASSLGSRGGSYEQYF. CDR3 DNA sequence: TGTGCCAGCAGCTTGGGATCGCGGGGGGGCTCCTACGAGCAGTACTTC.

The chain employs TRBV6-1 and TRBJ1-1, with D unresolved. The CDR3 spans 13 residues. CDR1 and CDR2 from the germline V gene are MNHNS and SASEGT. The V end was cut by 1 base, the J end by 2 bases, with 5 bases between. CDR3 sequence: CASSEGHNTEAFF. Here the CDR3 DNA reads TGTGCCAGCAGTGAAGGACACAACACTGAAGCTTTCTTT.

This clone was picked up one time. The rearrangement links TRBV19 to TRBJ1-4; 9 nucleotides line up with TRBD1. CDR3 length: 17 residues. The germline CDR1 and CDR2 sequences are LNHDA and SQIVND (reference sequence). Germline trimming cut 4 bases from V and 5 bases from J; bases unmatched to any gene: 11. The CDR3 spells CASSRRSTGTGNEKLFF. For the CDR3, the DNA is TGTGCCAGTAGTAGGAGATCAACCGGGACAGGGAATGAAAAACTGTTTTTT.